The 2 T cell receptor beta chains below were found in one sample sequenced in a study of CD8+ T cells in alopecia areata. Investigators isolated RNA and reverse transcribed it into cDNA to act as the sequencing template. Sequenced by immunoSEQ multiplex PCR; TCRdb stores in-frame clones only, minus some. This sample carries a few hundred thousand clones, more than 45% of them seen once, and the ten largest clones take roughly 1.6%. Sample treatment: oral pan-JAK inhibitor, 5-10 mg twice daily. Sequencing was performed on CD4+ T cells sorted from blood, taken at week 4, from a patient treated with tofacitinib. These receptors all stem from a human donor with alopecia areata.

This rearrangement joins TRBV23-1 to TRBJ2-1; D may be TRBD2 (6 bases). TRBV23-1 is reported as an ORF; its role is uncertain. The CDR3 totals 14 residues. Trimming took 1 base from V and 7 from J, leaving 11 bases between them. CDR3 region: CASSQLGTDNEQFF. CDR3 in DNA: TGCGCCAGCAGTCAATTAGGGACTGATAATGAGCAGTTCTTC.

The chain has TRBV29-1 and TRBJ1-1; 9 bases match TRBD1. This CDR3 spans 13 amino acids. Losses at the gene ends were 4 bases for V and 4 bases for J; bases not matched to a gene: 4. Per the germline V gene, CDR1 is SQVTM and CDR2 is ANQGSEA. The CDR3 nucleotides read TGCAGCGTTGTAAGACAGGGGGGCACTGAAGCTTTCTTT. It translates to CSVVRQGGTEAFF.